This TCR beta chain was sequenced for a study of blood T cells in healthy people across ages. This CDR3 comprises 13 residues. V was trimmed by 5 bases and J by 5 bases, leaving 13 bases between them. Per germline, CDR1 SQVTM and CDR2 ANQGSEA. Collection of 8.5 to 10 milliliters of peripheral blood was performed for each donor. With a J-beta primer mix and a sample-barcoded 5' primer, a second PCR ran about 6 to 11 cycles. Through a template-switch adaptor with 12 random nucleotides, each cDNA molecule received a tag. TCRdb reanalysed the 5' RACE reads using MiXCR and keeps one entry per CDR3 protein. The sample comprises some 890,000 distinct CDR3 sequences, approximately 32% of which are singletons, and around 9.6% rests with the top ten. As to this clonotype: Its target is not known.

Findings of the study overall: No conclusive comparison of naive versus antigen-experienced cells was possible with unsorted PBMCs.

The data were also submitted as part of a second study, on T cells of mothers and their children. That work contributes: Donation came from three healthy Caucasian mothers together with their six children.

The rearrangement links TRBV29-1 to TRBJ1-5; D is unclear. This clonotype was obtained from a woman aged 40-49 years in good health. The sample taken for sequencing was blood. The CDR3 DNA follows: TGCAGCGTTCGAAAGGGTTGGGATCAGCCCCAGCATTTT. It yields the protein CSVRKGWDQPQHF. Full variable domain (outside the CDR3, taken from reference TRBV29-1 and TRBJ1-5): SAVISQKPSRDICQRGTSLTIQCQVDSQVTMMFWYRQQPGQSLTLIATANQGSEATYESGFVIDKFPISRPNLTFSTLTVSNMSPEDSSIYLCSVRKGWDQPQHFGDGTRLSIL.